This T cell receptor (beta chain) was identified during a study of beta chain features in type 1 diabetes. Study context: Patients looked much like healthy donors when it came to age, gender and cell yields.

Study-level results: For type 1 diabetes patients, VDJ junctions showed fewer insertions and more deletions. A moderate, significant TCRB CDR3 shortening appeared in type 1 diabetes across four CD4+ subsets. Within the patient group, naive, central memory and Treg TCRB repertoires appeared more similar to each other than within healthy donors.

Germline values: CDR1 WSHSY, CDR2 SAAADI. V lost 10 bases and J lost 2; bases outside the gene matches: 3. The CDR3 runs 13 residues. Concerning this clone: What it binds is not known.

The investigators reverse transcribed all of the isolated RNA, so they sequenced expressed TCRB transcripts. The assay was immunoSEQ multiplex PCR, and TCRdb's table has in-frame clones only and misses some. The sample holds around 600,000 clones, approximately 13% seen once. Post-sort purity exceeded 98% for all sorted populations. The chain links TRBV10-2 to TRBJ1-2; 11 bases map to TRBD1. Sequencing was performed on naive CD4+ T cells from blood. This sequence was found in a man aged 25-45 years with type 1 diabetes. The CDR3 region has the DNA TGCGCCATCGGACAGGGGGCGAACTATGGCTACACCTTC. Protein sequence: CAIGQGANYGYTF.